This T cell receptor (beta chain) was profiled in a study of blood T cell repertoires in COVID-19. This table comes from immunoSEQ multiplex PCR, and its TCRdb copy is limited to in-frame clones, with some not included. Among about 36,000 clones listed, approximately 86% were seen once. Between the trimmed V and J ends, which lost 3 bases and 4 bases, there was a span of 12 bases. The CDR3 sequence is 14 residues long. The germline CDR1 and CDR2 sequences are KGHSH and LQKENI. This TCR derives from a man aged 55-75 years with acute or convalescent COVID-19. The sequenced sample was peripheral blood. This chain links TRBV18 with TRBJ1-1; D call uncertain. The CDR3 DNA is TGTGCCAGCTCACCCGTTCCGGGAGGCACTGAAGCTTTCTTT. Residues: CASSPVPGGTEAFF.